A selection of T cell receptor beta chains follows, all from one sample in a study of blood T cells in healthy people across ages. TCRdb reprocessed the 5' RACE reads via MiXCR and lists one record per CDR3 protein. The sample lists about 1.1 million distinct CDR3 sequences; roughly two fifths were seen once. The sample was blood. The receptors originated from a man aged 18-30 years in good health. CDR3s include the opening cysteine and the closing phenylalanine or tryptophan. A D gene is named only where the DNA matches it firmly. Clone size, where shown, is once, few, many, or a class for clones that have expanded.

v_gene	d_gene	len	j_gene	abundance	CDR3aa	CDR3nt
TRBV20-1	-	12	TRBJ2-7	-	CSATPTTYEQYF	TGCAGTGCTACCCCGACTACCTACGAGCAGTACTTC
TRBV4-1	TRBD1	15	TRBJ1-6	-	CASSRDRSYNSPLHF	TGCGCCAGCAGCCGGGACAGATCCTATAATTCACCCCTCCACTTT
TRBV3-1	TRBD1	14	TRBJ1-2	-	CASSQEIQGSGYTF	TGTGCCAGCAGCCAAGAGATACAGGGGAGTGGCTACACCTTC
TRBV6-5	-	14	TRBJ2-5	-	CASSYSTVGETQYF	TGTGCCAGCAGTTACTCAACGGTTGGAGAGACCCAGTACTTC
TRBV7-6	-	14	TRBJ2-3	-	CASSSPRGTDTQYF	TGTGCCAGCAGCTCCCCCCGCGGCACAGATACGCAGTATTTT
TRBV9	TRBD1	15	TRBJ1-6	-	CASSQQGGLNSPLHF	TGTGCCAGCAGCCAGCAAGGGGGCTTAAATTCACCCCTCCACTTT
TRBV10-3	-	15	TRBJ1-1	-	CAIAPSGIGGTEAFF	TGTGCCATCGCCCCCTCGGGGATTGGGGGGACTGAAGCTTTCTTT
TRBV7-9	TRBD1	15	TRBJ1-4	-	CASSSRQGAGEKLFF	TGTGCCAGCAGCTCACGACAGGGGGCGGGCGAAAAACTGTTTTTT
TRBV12-5	TRBD2	15	TRBJ2-7	few	CASELSLAGHNEQYF	TGTGCTAGTGAATTGAGTCTAGCGGGGCACAATGAGCAGTACTTC
TRBV12-3/TRBV12-4	TRBD2	16	TRBJ2-2	-	CASPPGLAGITGELFF	TGTGCCAGCCCCCCGGGACTAGCGGGGATCACCGGGGAGCTGTTTTTT
TRBV10-3	TRBD2	16	TRBJ2-4	few	CAISVTTDGGKNIQYF	TGTGCCATCAGCGTTACAACAGACGGGGGGAAGAACATTCAGTACTTC
TRBV5-1	TRBD2	15	TRBJ2-3	-	CASSLLAGSEDTQYF	TGCGCCAGCAGCTTACTAGCGGGATCAGAAGATACGCAGTATTTT
TRBV6-6	-	16	TRBJ1-6	-	CASSRGRTEGDSPLHF	TGTGCCAGCAGTCGAGGTAGGACCGAAGGGGATTCACCCCTCCACTTT
TRBV5-1	-	15	TRBJ2-3	few	CASSLTGPNTDTQYF	TGCGCCAGCAGCTTGACAGGGCCCAACACAGATACGCAGTATTTT
TRBV7-8	-	17	TRBJ2-1	-	CASSFVGGPPASNEQFF	TGTGCCAGCAGCTTCGTCGGCGGACCTCCAGCCTCCAATGAGCAGTTCTTC
TRBV6-2/TRBV6-3	-	11	TRBJ1-4	-	CASSYGPTLFF	TGTGCCAGCAGTTACGGACCGACGCTGTTTTTT
TRBV2	-	14	TRBJ2-6	-	CASSRRAGANVLTF	TGTGCCAGCAGTCGCAGGGCTGGGGCCAACGTCCTGACTTTC
TRBV5-1	-	15	TRBJ2-2	few	CASSLSTTNTGELFF	TGCGCCAGCAGCTTGTCGACGACGAACACCGGGGAGCTGTTTTTT
TRBV3-1	TRBD2	17	TRBJ2-2	-	CASSFWTSGTNTGELFF	TGTGCCAGCAGCTTCTGGACTAGCGGAACGAACACCGGGGAGCTGTTTTTT
TRBV29-1	-	15	TRBJ2-7	-	CSVEDPGTAYNEQYF	TGCAGCGTTGAAGATCCAGGCACCGCCTACAATGAGCAGTACTTC
TRBV6-6	TRBD1	15	TRBJ1-6	-	CASSYFPRGVSPLHF	TGTGCCAGCAGTTACTTTCCCAGGGGGGTTTCACCCCTCCACTTT
TRBV11-1	-	14	TRBJ2-5	few	CASSYGPISETQYF	TGTGCCAGCAGCTACGGGCCGATTTCGGAGACCCAGTACTTC
TRBV20-1	-	11	TRBJ1-2	-	CYAPGRGGYTF	TGCTACGCCCCAGGGAGGGGTGGCTACACCTTC
TRBV6-2/TRBV6-3	TRBD1	14	TRBJ1-2	-	CASSEDRNLYGYTF	TGTGCCAGCAGCGAGGACAGGAATCTCTATGGCTACACCTTC
TRBV6-1	-	12	TRBJ1-1	-	CASIRLNTEAFF	TGTGCCAGCATTAGGCTGAACACTGAAGCTTTCTTT
TRBV29-1	-	11	TRBJ2-3	-	CSAIRVDTQYF	TGCAGCGCTATTCGGGTGGATACGCAGTATTTT
TRBV7-3	-	13	TRBJ1-1	-	CASSRTWDTEAFF	TGTGCCAGCAGCCGCACCTGGGACACTGAAGCTTTCTTT
TRBV20-1	-	14	TRBJ2-5	-	CSARKGQNQETQYF	TGCAGTGCTAGAAAGGGACAAAACCAAGAGACCCAGTACTTC
TRBV5-1	TRBD1	15	TRBJ1-2	-	CASSLIGTGAYGYTF	TGCGCCAGCAGCTTGATTGGGACAGGGGCCTATGGCTACACCTTC
TRBV10-3	-	14	TRBJ1-1	-	CAISPNRDGTEAFF	TGTGCCATCAGTCCCAACCGGGACGGCACTGAAGCTTTCTTT
TRBV4-1	TRBD2	17	TRBJ2-5	-	CASSQEGGGKRAETQYF	TGCGCCAGCAGCCAAGAAGGCGGGGGGAAAAGGGCAGAGACCCAGTACTTC
TRBV7-3	-	13	TRBJ2-3	few	CASSSEGSRTLYF	TGTGCCAGCAGCTCAGAAGGGTCTCGCACGTTGTATTTT
TRBV7-2	TRBD1	16	TRBJ2-1	once	CASTRNGQGAYNEQFF	TGTGCCAGCACCAGAAACGGACAGGGGGCTTACAATGAGCAGTTCTTC
TRBV7-2	-	15	TRBJ2-7	-	CASSLVLGTLYEQYF	TGTGCCAGCAGCTTAGTATTAGGGACACTCTACGAGCAGTACTTC
TRBV4-1	-	18	TRBJ2-6	-	CASSPEESGWIGANVLTF	TGCGCCAGCAGCCCAGAGGAATCAGGGTGGATTGGGGCCAACGTCCTGACTTTC
TRBV5-1	-	13	TRBJ2-7	few	CASSLGPGNEQYF	TGCGCCAGCAGCTTGGGCCCAGGGAACGAGCAGTACTTC
TRBV20-1	TRBD1	14	TRBJ1-6	-	CSATRTGGYSPLHF	TGCAGTGCCACGCGGACAGGGGGTTATTCACCCCTCCACTTT
TRBV5-1	-	13	TRBJ2-7	-	CASSSDQSYEQYF	TGCGCCAGCAGCTCAGACCAGTCCTACGAGCAGTACTTC
TRBV16	-	12	TRBJ1-2	-	CASSSQLYGCTF	TGTGCCAGCAGCTCCCAGCTTTATGGCTGCACCTTC
TRBV7-2	TRBD1	17	TRBJ2-1	few	CASSLTTGTTSPDEQFF	TGTGCCAGCAGCCTCACGACAGGGACCACCAGTCCGGATGAGCAGTTCTTC
TRBV7-9	-	17	TRBJ1-2	-	CASSPPAAVGGAFGYTF	TGTGCCAGCAGCCCTCCGGCAGCAGTAGGGGGAGCTTTTGGCTACACCTTC
TRBV7-8	TRBD1	16	TRBJ2-1	few	CASSLIGTGYRDEQFF	TGTGCCAGCAGCTTAATCGGGACAGGGTATCGGGATGAGCAGTTCTTC
TRBV6-5	-	14	TRBJ2-2	once	CASSDGVGAGELFF	TGTGCCAGCAGTGACGGTGTTGGGGCCGGGGAGCTGTTTTTT
TRBV4-2	TRBD2	15	TRBJ2-7	few	CASSQVAGRSYEQYF	TGTGCCAGCAGCCAAGTAGCGGGGAGGAGCTACGAGCAGTACTTC
TRBV5-1	-	15	TRBJ2-7	-	CASNFSSANSYEQYF	TGCGCCAGCAACTTTTCAAGTGCTAACTCCTACGAGCAGTACTTC